Included here is one TCR beta chain sequence, with context. In the original workflow: The authors estimated nucleated cell counts from reference gene primer amplification. The method was immunoSEQ multiplex PCR; TCRdb's version includes in-frame clones alone and lacks a portion of them. D and trimming were read from the DNA, whereas the V and J calls and clone size are those reported in that table. The sample comprises 150,000 to 200,000 clones, around 89% of which are singletons, and about 1.9% rests with the top ten. The sample is drawn from a study of blood T cell repertoires in COVID-19. Study information: Samples came from the United States, Italy and Spain, spanning acute and convalescent COVID-19.

Trimming removed 6 bases from V and 3 bases from J; junction bases left unmatched: 8. The CDR3 consists of 15 residues. Germline CDR1 SNHLY, CDR2 FYNNEI. Input material: peripheral blood. The sequence was obtained from a man younger than 35 who had recovered from COVID-19. The J gene is TRBJ2-1, the V gene TRBV2; 7 positions match TRBD1. CDR3 region: CASRPGTEFYNEQFF. For the CDR3, the DNA is TGTGCCAGCAGGCCCGGGACAGAATTCTACAATGAGCAGTTCTTC.